This TCR beta chain was found in a study of T cells in Graves' hyperthyroidism and ophthalmopathy. This CDR3 contains 14 residues. The germline V and J ends were trimmed by 4 bases and 4 bases, with 11 bases remaining between them. Germline V gene sequence: CDR1 LNHDA, CDR2 SQIVND (reference sequence). Amplified TCR beta CDR3 regions came from RNA transcripts. First-round RT-PCR of the TCR CDR3 relied on the HTBI primer set. TCRdb recomputed calls from the multiplex PCR reads with MiXCR, one row per CDR3 protein. The profile shows about 530,000 distinct CDR3 sequences, under 20% of them singletons. In regard to this clonotype: Its antigen is unknown.

Study outcomes and limitations: Also found in blood were most expanded thyroid clonotypes above 0.001.

Isolation of PBMCs was performed on 10 ml fresh peripheral blood. The receptor was derived from a woman aged 18-29 years with Graves' ophthalmopathy. The rearrangement joins TRBV19 to TRBJ1-5, with a tentative D call TRBD1 (6 bases). Input material: blood. CDR3 region: CASSKDRLNQPQHF. The CDR3 region has the DNA TGTGCCAGTAGTAAAGACAGGCTTAATCAGCCCCAGCATTTT.